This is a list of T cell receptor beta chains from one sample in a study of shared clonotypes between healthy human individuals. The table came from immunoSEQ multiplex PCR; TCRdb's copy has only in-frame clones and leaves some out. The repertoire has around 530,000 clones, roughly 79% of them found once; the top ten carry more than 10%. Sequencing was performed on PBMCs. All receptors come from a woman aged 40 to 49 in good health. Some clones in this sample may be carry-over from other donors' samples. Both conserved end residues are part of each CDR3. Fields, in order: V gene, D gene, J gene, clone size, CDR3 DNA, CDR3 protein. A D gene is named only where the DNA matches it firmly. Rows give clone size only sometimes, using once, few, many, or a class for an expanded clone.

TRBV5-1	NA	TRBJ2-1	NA	TGCGCCAGCAGCCCTGACGTAAGCTCCTACAATGAGCAGTTCTTC	CASSPDVSSYNEQFF
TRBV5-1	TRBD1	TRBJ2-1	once	TGCGCCAGCAGCCCACAGGGGGCGTATGAGCAGTTCTTC	CASSPQGAYEQFF
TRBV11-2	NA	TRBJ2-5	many	TGTGCCAGCAGCTCCTCCGGTGCACCCCAAGAGACCCAGTACTTC	CASSSSGAPQETQYF
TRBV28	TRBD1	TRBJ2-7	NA	TGTGCCAGCAGTTTGACAGGGGAGAGCTCCTACGAGCAGTACTTC	CASSLTGESSYEQYF
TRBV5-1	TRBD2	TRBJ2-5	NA	TGCGCCAGCAGCTTTCTGGGGACTAGCGGGATGAAGACCCAGTACTTC	CASSFLGTSGMKTQYF
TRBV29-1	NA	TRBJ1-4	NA	TGCAGCGTGGGTAGTAATGAAAAACTGTTTTTT	CSVGSNEKLFF
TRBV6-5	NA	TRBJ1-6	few	TGTGCCAGCAGGCCGAGACAGAGATCGAATTCACCCCTCCACTTT	CASRPRQRSNSPLHF
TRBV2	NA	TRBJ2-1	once	TGTGCCAGCAGTGGGACATACAATGAGCAGTTCTTC	CASSGTYNEQFF
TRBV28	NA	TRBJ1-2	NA	TGTGCCAGCACTCCCGGCGGGCACGGTGGCTACACCTTC	CASTPGGHGGYTF
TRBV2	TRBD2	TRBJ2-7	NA	TGTGCCAGCAGTGGGACTAGCGGGAGCTACGAGCAGTACTTC	CASSGTSGSYEQYF
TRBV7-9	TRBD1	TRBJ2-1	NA	TGTGCCAGCAGCTTAGGGGCACCGGGACAGTTCCAAAGCCAGTTCTTC	CASSLGAPGQFQSQFF
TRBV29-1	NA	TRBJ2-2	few	TGCAGCGTTGTACGCGGGGTCGGCAACACCGGGGAGCTGTTTTTT	CSVVRGVGNTGELFF
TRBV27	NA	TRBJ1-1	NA	TGTGCCAGCAGTTTATCCGGGGGCGCAGGTAACACTGAAGCTTTCTTT	CASSLSGGAGNTEAFF
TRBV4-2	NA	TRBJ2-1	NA	TGTGCCAGCAGCCAAGATGGGGACAATGAGCAGTTCTTC	CASSQDGDNEQFF
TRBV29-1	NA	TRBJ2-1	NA	TGCAGCGTTTGGTGGGCGGGATACTCCTACAATGAGCAGTTCTTC	CSVWWAGYSYNEQFF
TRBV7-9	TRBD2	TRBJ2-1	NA	TGTGCCAGCAGCTTCCGGGGACTAGCGGGAGTTCGGAATGAGCAGTTCTTC	CASSFRGLAGVRNEQFF
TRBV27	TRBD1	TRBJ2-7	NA	TGTGCCAGCAGTTCAAACCCGACAGGGGCCTACGAGCAGTACTTC	CASSSNPTGAYEQYF
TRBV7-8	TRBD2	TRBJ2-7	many	TGTGCCAGCAGCCCGCGGGAGGGTGAGTCCTACGAGCAGTACTTC	CASSPREGESYEQYF
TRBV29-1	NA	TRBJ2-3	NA	TGCAGCGTAACGGCTAGCACAGATACGCAGTATTTT	CSVTASTDTQYF
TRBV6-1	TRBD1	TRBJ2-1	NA	TGTGCCAGCAGTGAAGTTGGACAGGGCCGGGAGCAGTTCTTC	CASSEVGQGREQFF
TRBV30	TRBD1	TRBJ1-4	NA	TGTGCCTGGAGCCAGGGGGCAACTAATGAAAAACTGTTTTTT	CAWSQGATNEKLFF
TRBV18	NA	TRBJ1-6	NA	TGTGCCAGCTCACAACAGAACCAACCACCCCTCCACTTT	CASSQQNQPPLHF
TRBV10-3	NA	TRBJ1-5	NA	TGTGCCATCAGTGAGTCCTCCGGCCATCAGCCCCAGCATTTT	CAISESSGHQPQHF
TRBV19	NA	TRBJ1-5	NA	TGTGCCAGTAGTTGGGGGGAGGTTGAGCCCCAGCATTTT	CASSWGEVEPQHF
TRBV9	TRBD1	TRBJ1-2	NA	TGTGCCAGCAGCTCAAGGCCAACCGACAGGGAGGTTCCTGGCTACACCTTC	CASSSRPTDREVPGYTF
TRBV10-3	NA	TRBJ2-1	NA	TGTGCCACCACTAACTTTAGCGGAAGAGGCTTGGGCAATGAGCAGTTCTTC	CATTNFSGRGLGNEQFF
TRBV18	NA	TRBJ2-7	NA	TGTGCCAGCTCCCCCTCCCTCGGACTCCCCAACGGGCAGTACTTC	CASSPSLGLPNGQYF
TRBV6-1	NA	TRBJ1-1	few	TGTGCCAGCAGTGGTTTCTTAAGGGACACTGAAGCTTTCTTT	CASSGFLRDTEAFF
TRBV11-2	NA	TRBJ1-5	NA	TGTGCCAGCAGCCAAGATGAGGGGGGCCATCAGCCCCAGCATTTT	CASSQDEGGHQPQHF
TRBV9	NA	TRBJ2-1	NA	TGTGCCAGCAGCATTCAGACCACCGGGGCCTACAATGAGCAGTTCTTC	CASSIQTTGAYNEQFF
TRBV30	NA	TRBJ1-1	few	TGTGCCTGGACTGGACAGTTGAACACTGAAGCTTTCTTT	CAWTGQLNTEAFF
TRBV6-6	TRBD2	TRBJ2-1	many	TGTGCCAGCAGTTACGTGGGTCTAGCGGGACTTCAGCAGTTCTTC	CASSYVGLAGLQQFF
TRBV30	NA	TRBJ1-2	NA	TGTGCCTCGAGGGGGGGAGGAGAATATGGCTACACCTTC	CASRGGGEYGYTF
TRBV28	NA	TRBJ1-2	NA	TGTGCCAGCAGTTTAGACAAAAACTATGGCTACACCTTC	CASSLDKNYGYTF
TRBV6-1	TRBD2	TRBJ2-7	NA	TGTGCCAGCAGTGAAACTTGGCTAGCGGGGAGCCACTTC	CASSETWLAGSHF
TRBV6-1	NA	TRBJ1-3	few	TGTGCCAGCAGTGAACAACCCAGGGGTGTGGGAAACACCATATATTTT	CASSEQPRGVGNTIYF
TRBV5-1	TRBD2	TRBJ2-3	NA	TGCGCCAGCAGCTTGGTCGGCGGTCGGGGAGGGGACGGGAGGGCCAAAAGCACAGATACGCAGTATTTT	CASSLVGGRGGDGRAKSTDTQYF